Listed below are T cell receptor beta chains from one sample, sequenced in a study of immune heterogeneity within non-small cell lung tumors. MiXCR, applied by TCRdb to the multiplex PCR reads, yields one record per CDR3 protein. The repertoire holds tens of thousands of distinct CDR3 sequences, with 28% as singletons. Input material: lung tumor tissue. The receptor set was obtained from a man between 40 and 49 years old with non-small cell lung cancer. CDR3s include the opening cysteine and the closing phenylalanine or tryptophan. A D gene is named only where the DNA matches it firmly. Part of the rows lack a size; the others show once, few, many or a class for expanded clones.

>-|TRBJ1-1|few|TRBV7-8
CASREGRGMNTEAFF
TGTGCCAGCAGAGAAGGGAGAGGTATGAACACTGAAGCTTTCTTT
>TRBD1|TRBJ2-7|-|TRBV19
CFSSRGTGVYEQYF
TGTTTCAGTAGTAGAGGGACAGGGGTTTACGAGCAGTACTTC
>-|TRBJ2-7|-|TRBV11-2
CASSPQRRARKYF
TGTGCCAGCAGCCCCCAACGTCGGGCGAGGAAGTACTTC
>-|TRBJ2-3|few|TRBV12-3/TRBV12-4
CASSLHEDTQYF
TGTGCCAGCAGTTTACACGAGGATACGCAGTATTTT
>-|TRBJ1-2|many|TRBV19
CASSRDGPYGYTF
TGTGCCAGTAGTCGGGACGGTCCATATGGCTACACCTTC
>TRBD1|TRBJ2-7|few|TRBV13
CASSPGQGADEQYF
TGTGCCAGCAGCCCGGGACAGGGGGCTGATGAGCAGTACTTC
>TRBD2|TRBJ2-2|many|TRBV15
CATSARTSGSGELFF
TGTGCCACCAGCGCCCGGACTAGCGGGAGCGGGGAGCTGTTTTTT
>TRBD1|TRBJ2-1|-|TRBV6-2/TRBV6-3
CASSSSGTGTVSSYNEQFF
TGTGCCAGCAGTTCCTCCGGGACAGGGACCGTTAGCTCCTACAATGAGCAGTTCTTC
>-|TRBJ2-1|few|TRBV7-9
CASSSLGSNEQFF
TGTGCCAGCAGCTCCCTCGGGAGCAATGAGCAGTTCTTC
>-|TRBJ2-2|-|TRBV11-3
CASSRTELNTGELFF
TGTGCCAGCAGCAGGACAGAGCTTAACACCGGGGAGCTGTTTTTT
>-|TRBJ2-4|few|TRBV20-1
CSARDFGGADIQYF
TGCAGTGCTAGAGATTTCGGGGGAGCGGACATTCAGTACTTC
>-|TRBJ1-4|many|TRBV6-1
CASTESEKLFF
TGTGCCAGCACCGAAAGCGAAAAACTGTTTTTT
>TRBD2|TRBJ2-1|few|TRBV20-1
CSAIGPLTSGRLNEQFF
TGCAGTGCGATAGGCCCGTTGACTAGCGGGCGATTAAATGAGCAGTTCTTC
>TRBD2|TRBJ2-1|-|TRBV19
CDSRMTLLAENNEQFF
TGTGACAGTAGGATGACGCTACTAGCGGAGAACAATGAGCAGTTCTTC
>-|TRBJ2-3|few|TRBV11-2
CASSLGPLYTQYF
TGTGCCAGCAGCTTGGGCCCCCTGTATACGCAGTATTTT
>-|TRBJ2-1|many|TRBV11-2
CASSLGYSRNEQFF
TGTGCCAGCAGCTTGGGGTACTCGCGCAATGAGCAGTTCTTC
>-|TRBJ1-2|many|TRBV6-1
CASSLHRNYGYTF
TGTGCCAGCAGTTTACACCGCAACTATGGCTACACCTTC
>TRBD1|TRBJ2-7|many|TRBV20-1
CSARVWGQGAAYEQYF
TGCAGTGCTAGAGTATGGGGACAGGGGGCAGCCTACGAGCAGTACTTC
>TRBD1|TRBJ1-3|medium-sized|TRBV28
CASSLWMGQGSSGNTIYF
TGTGCCAGCAGTTTATGGATGGGACAGGGCAGCTCTGGAAACACCATATATTTT
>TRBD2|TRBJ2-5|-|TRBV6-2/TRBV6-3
CASSPRGTKETQYF
TGTGCCAGCAGCCCACGGGGGACTAAAGAGACCCAGTACTTC
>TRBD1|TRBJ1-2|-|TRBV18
CASSPPGQGSLYGYTF
TGTGCCAGCTCACCACCGGGACAGGGGAGCCTCTATGGCTACACCTTC
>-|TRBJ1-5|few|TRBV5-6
CASPGVTRQHF
TGTGCCAGCCCCGGAGTGACGCGTCAGCATTTT
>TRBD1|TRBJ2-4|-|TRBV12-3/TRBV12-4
CASGTSGGARNIQYF
TGTGCCAGCGGAACTTCAGGGGGCGCGAGAAACATTCAGTACTTC
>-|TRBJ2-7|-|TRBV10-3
CAISESAVLAYEQYF
TGTGCCATCAGTGAGTCGGCGGTACTAGCCTACGAGCAGTACTTC
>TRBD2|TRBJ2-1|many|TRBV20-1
CSARVGISGSSYNEQFF
TGCAGTGCTAGAGTAGGTATTAGCGGGAGCTCCTACAATGAGCAGTTCTTC
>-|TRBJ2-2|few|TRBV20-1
CSARGPGELFF
TGCAGTGCTAGAGGTCCCGGGGAGCTGTTTTTT
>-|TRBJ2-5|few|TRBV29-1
CSVMRAFQETQYF
TGCAGCGTTATGAGAGCTTTCCAAGAGACCCAGTACTTC
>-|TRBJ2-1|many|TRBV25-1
CASSEGFGTEQFF
TGTGCCAGCAGCGAGGGTTTCGGTACTGAGCAGTTCTTC
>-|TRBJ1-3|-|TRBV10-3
CAIPEEDGNTIYF
TGTGCCATCCCGGAGGAGGACGGAAACACCATATATTTC
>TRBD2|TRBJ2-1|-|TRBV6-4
CASSDGLAGIGEQFF
TGTGCCAGCAGTGACGGACTAGCGGGGATTGGTGAGCAGTTCTTC
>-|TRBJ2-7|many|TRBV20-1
CSARRSGGTYEQYF
TGCAGTGCTAGACGGTCCGGGGGTACCTACGAGCAGTACTTC
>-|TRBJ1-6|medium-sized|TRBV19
CASSIDRGNSPLHF
TGTGCCAGTAGTATAGACAGGGGCAATTCACCCCTCCACTTT
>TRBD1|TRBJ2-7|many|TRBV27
CASSLSTWTGDLYEQYF
TGTGCCAGCAGTTTATCGACGTGGACAGGGGACCTCTACGAGCAGTACTTC
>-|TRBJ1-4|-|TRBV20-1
CSARLDGVGDEKLFF
TGCAGTGCTAGACTAGATGGGGTCGGAGATGAAAAACTGTTTTTT
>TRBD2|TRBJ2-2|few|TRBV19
CASSIYREGGTGELFF
TGTGCCAGTAGTATATACCGGGAGGGCGGCACCGGGGAGCTGTTTTTT
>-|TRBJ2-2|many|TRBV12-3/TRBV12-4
CASSLGRGLTGELFF
TGTGCCAGCAGTTTAGGCAGGGGACTTACCGGGGAGCTGTTTTTT
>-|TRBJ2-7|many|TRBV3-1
CASSQFGRDEQYF
TGTGCCAGCAGCCAATTCGGCAGGGACGAGCAGTACTTC
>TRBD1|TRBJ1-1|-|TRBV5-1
CASEYRGGGTEAFF
TGCGCCAGCGAATACAGGGGAGGGGGCACTGAAGCTTTCTTT
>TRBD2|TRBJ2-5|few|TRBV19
CASSTRGGGSGSAGQYF
TGTGCCAGTAGTACCCGCGGTGGGGGTAGCGGGAGCGCGGGGCAGTACTTC
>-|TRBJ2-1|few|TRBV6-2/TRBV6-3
CASSYFRDEQFF
TGTGCCAGCAGTTATTTTAGGGATGAGCAGTTCTTC
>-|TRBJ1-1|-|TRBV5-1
CASSYDGFNTEAFF
TGCGCCAGCAGTTATGACGGGTTCAACACTGAAGCTTTCTTT
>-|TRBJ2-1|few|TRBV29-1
CSVVDGEQFF
TGCAGCGTTGTCGACGGGGAGCAGTTCTTC
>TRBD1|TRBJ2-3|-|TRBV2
CARSKDRGTDTQYF
TGTGCCAGAAGTAAGGACAGGGGCACAGATACGCAGTATTTT
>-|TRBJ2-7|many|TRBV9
CASSPVLGPREEQYF
TGTGCCAGCAGCCCGGTACTAGGCCCCCGTGAAGAGCAGTACTTC
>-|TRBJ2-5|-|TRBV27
CASSFQETQYF
TGTGCCAGCAGTTTCCAAGAGACCCAGTACTTC
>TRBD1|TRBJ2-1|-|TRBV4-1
CASSQDRDSSSYNDQFF
TGCGCCAGCAGCCAAGATCGGGACAGTAGCTCCTACAATGATCAGTTCTTC
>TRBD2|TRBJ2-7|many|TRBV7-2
CASRGGTSASYEQYF
TGTGCCAGCAGGGGGGGGACTAGCGCCTCCTACGAGCAGTACTTC
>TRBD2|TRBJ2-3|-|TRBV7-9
CASRLGSGAGTDTQYF
TGTGCCAGCAGGCTTGGTAGCGGGGCAGGGACAGATACGCAGTATTTT
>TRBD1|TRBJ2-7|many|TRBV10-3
CAISDPGQGSYEQYF
TGTGCCATCAGTGACCCCGGACAGGGCTCCTACGAGCAGTACTTC
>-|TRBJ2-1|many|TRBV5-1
CASSSFSGSSYNEQFF
TGCGCCAGCAGCTCCTTTAGCGGAAGCTCCTACAATGAGCAGTTCTTC
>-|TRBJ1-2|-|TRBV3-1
CASSQLGRGFGGYTF
TGTGCCAGCAGCCAGCTTGGGAGAGGGTTTGGTGGCTACACCTTC